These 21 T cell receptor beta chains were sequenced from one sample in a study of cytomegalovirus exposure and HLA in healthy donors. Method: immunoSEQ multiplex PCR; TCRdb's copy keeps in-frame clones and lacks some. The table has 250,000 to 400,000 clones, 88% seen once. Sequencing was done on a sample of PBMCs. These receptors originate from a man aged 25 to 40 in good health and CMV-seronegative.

This chain's CDR3 is CASSLWAASSYNSPLHF. The CDR3 coding sequence is TGTGCCAGCAGCTTGTGGGCAGCCAGCTCCTATAATTCACCCCTCCACTTT. The V gene is TRBV5-4, the J gene TRBJ1-6; D is undetermined. The V end lost 1 base, the J end lost 0 bases, and 11 bases lay between the germline ends. From germline, CDR1 is SGHNT and CDR2 YYREEE (reference sequence). The CDR3 has 17 amino acids.

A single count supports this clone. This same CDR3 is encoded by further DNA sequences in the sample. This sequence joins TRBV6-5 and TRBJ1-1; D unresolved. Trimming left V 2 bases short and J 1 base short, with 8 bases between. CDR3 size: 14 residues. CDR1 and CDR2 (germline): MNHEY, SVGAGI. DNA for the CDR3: TGTGCCAGCAGTTACCAAACGGGGAACACTGAAGCTTTCTTT. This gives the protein CASSYQTGNTEAFF.

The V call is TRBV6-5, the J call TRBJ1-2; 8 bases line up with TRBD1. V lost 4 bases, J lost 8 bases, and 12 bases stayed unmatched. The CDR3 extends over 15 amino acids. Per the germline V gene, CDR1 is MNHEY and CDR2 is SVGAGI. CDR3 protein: CASSSTRTGIKGYTF. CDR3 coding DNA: TGTGCCAGCAGTTCCACGAGGACAGGGATAAAAGGCTACACCTTC.

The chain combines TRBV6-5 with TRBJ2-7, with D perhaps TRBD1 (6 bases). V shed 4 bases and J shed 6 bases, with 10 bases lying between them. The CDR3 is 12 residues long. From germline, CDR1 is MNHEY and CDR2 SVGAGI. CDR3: CASSFEGGEQYF. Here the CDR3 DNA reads TGTGCCAGCAGTTTTGAAGGGGGCGAGCAGTACTTC.

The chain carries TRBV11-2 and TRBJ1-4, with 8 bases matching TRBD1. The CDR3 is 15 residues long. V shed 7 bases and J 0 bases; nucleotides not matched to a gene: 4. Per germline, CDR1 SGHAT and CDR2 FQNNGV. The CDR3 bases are TGTGCCAGCAAGACAGGGGCTGCAACTAATGAAAAACTGTTTTTT. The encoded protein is CASKTGAATNEKLFF.

The DNA for the CDR3 is TGTGCCAGCAGTCAAACAGGGGGAGAGACTGAAGCTTTCTTT. It specifies CASSQTGGETEAFF. The chain has TRBV27 and TRBJ1-1, with 8 nucleotides matching TRBD1. Germline CDR1 reads MNHEY; CDR2 reads SMNVEV (reference sequence). The CDR3 spans 14 residues. J gave up 5 bases and V 5 bases, and 7 bases lay outside the gene matches.

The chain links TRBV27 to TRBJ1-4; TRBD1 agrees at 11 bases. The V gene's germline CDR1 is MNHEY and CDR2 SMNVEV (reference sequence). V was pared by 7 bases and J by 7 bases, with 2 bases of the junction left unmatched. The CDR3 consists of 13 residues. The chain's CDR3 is CASTGTGGEKLFF. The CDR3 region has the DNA TGTGCCAGCACCGGGACAGGGGGTGAAAAACTGTTTTTT.

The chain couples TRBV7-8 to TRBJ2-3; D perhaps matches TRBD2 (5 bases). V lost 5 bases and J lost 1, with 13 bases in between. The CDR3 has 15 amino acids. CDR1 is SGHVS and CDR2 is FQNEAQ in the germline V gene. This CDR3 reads CASSQWSGGTDTQYF. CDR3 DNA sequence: TGTGCCAGCAGCCAGTGGTCCGGGGGCACAGATACGCAGTATTTT.

CDR3 DNA sequence: TGTGCCAGCACCCGGGCAGGGATTAATGAAAAACTGTTTTTT. Translated: CASTRAGINEKLFF. This chain connects TRBV7-9 to TRBJ1-4; D is perhaps TRBD1 (5 bases). The V end was cut by 7 bases, the J end by 4 bases, with 13 bases between. Germline V gives CDR1 SEHNR, CDR2 FQNEAQ (reference sequence). This CDR3 region has 14 residues.

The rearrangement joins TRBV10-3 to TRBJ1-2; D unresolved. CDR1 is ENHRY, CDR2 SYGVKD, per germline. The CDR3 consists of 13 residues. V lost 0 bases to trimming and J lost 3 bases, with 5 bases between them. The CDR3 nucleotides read TGTGCCATCAGTGAGTCCCAGGACTATGGCTACACCTTC. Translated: CAISESQDYGYTF.

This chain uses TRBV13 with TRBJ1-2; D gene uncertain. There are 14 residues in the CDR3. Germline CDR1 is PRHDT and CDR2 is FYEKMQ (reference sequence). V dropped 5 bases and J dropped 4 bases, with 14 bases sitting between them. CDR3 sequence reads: CASSAQQLSYGYTF. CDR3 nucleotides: TGTGCCAGCAGCGCCCAACAATTAAGCTATGGCTACACCTTC.

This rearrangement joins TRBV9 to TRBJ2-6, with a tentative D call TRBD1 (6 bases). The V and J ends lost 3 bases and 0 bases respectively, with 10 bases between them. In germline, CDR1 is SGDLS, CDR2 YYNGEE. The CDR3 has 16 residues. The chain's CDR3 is CASSEGTSSGANVLTF. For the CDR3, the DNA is TGTGCCAGCAGCGAGGGGACAAGCTCTGGGGCCAACGTCCTGACTTTC. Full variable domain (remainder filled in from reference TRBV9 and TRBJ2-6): DSGVTQTPKHLITATGQRVTLRCSPRSGDLSVYWYQQSLDQGLQFLIQYYNGEERAKGNILERFSAQQFPDLHSELNLSSLELGDSALYFCASSEGTSSGANVLTFGAGSRLTVL.

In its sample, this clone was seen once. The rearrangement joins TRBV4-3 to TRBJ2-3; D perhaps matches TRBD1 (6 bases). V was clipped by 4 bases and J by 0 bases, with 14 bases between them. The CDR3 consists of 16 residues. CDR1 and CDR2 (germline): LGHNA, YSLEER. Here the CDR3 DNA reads TGCGCCAGCAGCCGGGAACAGGGTTTGAGCACAGATACGCAGTATTTT. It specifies CASSREQGLSTDTQYF.

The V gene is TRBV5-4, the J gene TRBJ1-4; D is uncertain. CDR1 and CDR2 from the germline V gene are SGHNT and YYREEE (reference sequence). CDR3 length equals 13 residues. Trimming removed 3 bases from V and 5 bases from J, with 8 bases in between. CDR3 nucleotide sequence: TGTGCCAGCAGCTGGGCCAAGAATGAAAAACTGTTTTTT. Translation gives CASSWAKNEKLFF.

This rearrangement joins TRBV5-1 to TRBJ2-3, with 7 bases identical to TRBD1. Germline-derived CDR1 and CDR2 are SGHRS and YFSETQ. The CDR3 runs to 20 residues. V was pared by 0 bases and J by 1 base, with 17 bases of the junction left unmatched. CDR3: CASSLGTGRGFFPRTDTQYF. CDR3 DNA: TGCGCCAGCAGCTTGGGGACCGGCAGGGGGTTTTTCCCTCGCACAGATACGCAGTATTTT.

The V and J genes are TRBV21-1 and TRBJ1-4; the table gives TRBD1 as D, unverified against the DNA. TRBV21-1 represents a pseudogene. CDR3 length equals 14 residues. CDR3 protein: CASSPGRCLEKLFF. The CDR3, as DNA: TGTGCCAGCAGCCCCGGCAGGTGTTTGGAAAAACTGTTTTTT.

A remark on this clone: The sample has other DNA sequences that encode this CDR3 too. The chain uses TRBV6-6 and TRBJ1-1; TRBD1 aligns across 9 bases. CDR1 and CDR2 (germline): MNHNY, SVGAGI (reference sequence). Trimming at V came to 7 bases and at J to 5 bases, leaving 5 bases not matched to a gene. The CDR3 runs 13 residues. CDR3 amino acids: CASIGQGKTEAFF. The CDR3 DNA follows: TGTGCCAGCATTGGACAGGGGAAAACTGAAGCTTTCTTT.

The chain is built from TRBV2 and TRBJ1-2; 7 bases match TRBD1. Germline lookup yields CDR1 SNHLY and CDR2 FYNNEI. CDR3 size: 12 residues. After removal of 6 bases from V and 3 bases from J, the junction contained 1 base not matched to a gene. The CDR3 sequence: CASRGQYYGYTF. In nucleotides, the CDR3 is TGTGCCAGCAGGGGACAGTACTATGGCTACACCTTC.

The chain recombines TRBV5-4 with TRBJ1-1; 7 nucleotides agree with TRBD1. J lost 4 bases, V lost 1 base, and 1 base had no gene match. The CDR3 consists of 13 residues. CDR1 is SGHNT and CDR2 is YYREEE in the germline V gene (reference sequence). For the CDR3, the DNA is TGTGCCAGCAGCTTGCCAGGGGGCACTGAAGCTTTCTTT. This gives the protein CASSLPGGTEAFF. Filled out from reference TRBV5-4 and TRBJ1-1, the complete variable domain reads ETGVTQSPTHLIKTRGQQVTLRCSSQSGHNTVSWYQQALGQGPQFIFQYYREEENGRGNFPPRFSGLQFPNYSSELNVNALELDDSALYLCASSLPGGTEAFFGQGTRLTVV.

CDR3 amino acids: CASSLGGSGNTIYF. DNA for the CDR3: TGTGCCAGCAGCTTAGGCGGTTCTGGAAACACCATATATTTT. The chain uses TRBV11-3 and TRBJ1-3; the D is unclear. With 1 base removed from V and 1 base from J, the gap between germline ends came to 5 bases. The germline V gene encodes CDR1 SGHNT and CDR2 YENEEA. The CDR3 sequence is 14 residues long.

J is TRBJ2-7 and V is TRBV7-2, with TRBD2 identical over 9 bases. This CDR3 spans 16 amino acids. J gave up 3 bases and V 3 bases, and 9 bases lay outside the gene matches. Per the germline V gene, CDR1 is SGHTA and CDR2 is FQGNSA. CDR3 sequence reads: CASSFISAGGIYEQYF. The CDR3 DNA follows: TGTGCCAGCAGCTTTATATCCGCGGGGGGGATCTACGAGCAGTACTTC.